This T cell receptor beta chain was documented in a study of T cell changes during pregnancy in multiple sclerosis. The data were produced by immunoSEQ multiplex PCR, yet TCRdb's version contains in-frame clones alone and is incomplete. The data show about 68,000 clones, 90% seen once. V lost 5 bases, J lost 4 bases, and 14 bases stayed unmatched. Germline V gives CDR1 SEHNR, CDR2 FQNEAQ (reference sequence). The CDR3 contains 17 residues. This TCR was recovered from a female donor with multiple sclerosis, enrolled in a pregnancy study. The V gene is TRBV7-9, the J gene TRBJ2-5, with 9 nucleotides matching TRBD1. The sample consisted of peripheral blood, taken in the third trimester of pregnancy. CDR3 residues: CASSLQSGQGLLETQYF. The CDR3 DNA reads TGTGCCAGCAGCCTCCAATCGGGACAGGGACTTCTAGAGACCCAGTACTTC.